The source of this T cell receptor beta chain is a study of T-cell reconstitution after alpha-beta-depleted transplantation in children. Germline V CDR1 and CDR2: SEHNR, FQNEAQ (reference sequence). CDR3 length equals 13 residues. The germline V and J ends were trimmed by 5 bases and 5 bases, with 12 bases remaining between them. This clonotype is medium-sized within its sample. Its antigen is not known. Study-wide points: Expanded graft clones numbering several hundred reportedly gave rise to alpha-beta T cells about two months after transplant. At the one-year point after transplant, T-cell counts and TCRbeta diversity were found to come mostly from T cells that had been newly produced. There were some patients whose high TCRbeta diversity at day 60 came from surviving recipient T cells and thymic progenitors.

The TCRbeta library incorporated unique molecular identifiers. TCRdb re-derived calls from the PCR reads in MiXCR, one entry per CDR3 protein. The sample contains 29,000 or so distinct CDR3 sequences, roughly 6.3% of which appear only once. The receptor's source is a male patient younger than 18 who had a stem cell transplant for acute myeloid leukemia, so the T cells may come from the graft donor. The chain couples TRBV7-9 to TRBJ2-5; D is tentatively TRBD1 or TRBD2 (5 bases each). The source was PBMCs, mostly from graft donor cells, collected 180 days after TCRalphabeta/CD19-depleted stem cell transplant. The CDR3 DNA reads as TGTGCCAGCAGCACACGGGGACCGGAGACCCAGTACTTC. As protein: CASSTRGPETQYF.